The 18 T cell receptor beta chains below were found in one sample sequenced in a study of blood T cell repertoires in COVID-19 (dated by TCRdb to about 2020). Receptor libraries were prepared by the immunoSEQ multiplex PCR assay. In TCRdb, the immuneACCESS table is reduced to in-frame sequences with V and J assigned. These tables do not hold every clone; where another copy was compared, an unresolved V gene accounts for under half, and the others remain unexplained. This sample holds 200,000 to 250,000 clones; 80% to 90% were observed only once. The ten largest account for approximately 2.6% of the sample. The material sequenced was peripheral blood. The receptor set was obtained from a man under 40 with COVID-19, enrolled during active disease.

The chain has TRBV2 and TRBJ1-6; D is perhaps TRBD1 (6 bases). Between the trimmed V and J ends, which lost 9 bases and 2 bases, there was a span of 14 bases. CDR3 length equals 15 residues. CDR1 SNHLY and CDR2 FYNNEI come from the germline V gene. The CDR3 DNA is TGTGCCAGTAGTACAGGGATGGCCTATAATTCACCCCTCCACTTT. Translating gives CASSTGMAYNSPLHF.

The chain has TRBV28 and TRBJ1-5; D might be TRBD1 (5 bases). Per the germline V gene, CDR1 is MDHEN and CDR2 is SYDVKM. Between the trimmed V and J ends, which lost 6 bases and 3 bases, there was a span of 15 bases. The CDR3 extends over 15 amino acids. The chain's CDR3 is CASSLQVWDNQPQHF. CDR3 nucleotides: TGTGCCAGCAGCCTACAGGTGTGGGACAATCAGCCCCAGCATTTT. The entire variable domain, with the rest obtained from reference TRBV28 and TRBJ1-5, is as follows: DVKVTQSSRYLVKRTGEKVFLECVQDMDHENMFWYRQDPGLGLRLIYFSYDVKMKEKGDIPEGYSVSREKKERFSLILESASTNQTSMYLCASSLQVWDNQPQHFGDGTRLSIL.

The J gene is TRBJ2-7, the V gene TRBV27; D call uncertain. V gave up 4 bases and J gave up 2 bases, with 9 bases separating them. Germline-derived CDR1 and CDR2 are MNHEY and SMNVEV (reference sequence). CDR3 length: 13 amino acids. CDR3 nucleotide sequence: TGTGCCAGCAGTTCCACCCAGACCTACGAGCAGTACTTC. Residues: CASSSTQTYEQYF.

This chain joins TRBV6-6 and TRBJ2-7; D is unresolved. CDR1 and CDR2 (germline): MNHNY, SVGAGI (reference sequence). V shed 2 bases and J shed 0 bases, with 8 bases lying between them. This CDR3 is 14 amino acids long. In DNA form, the CDR3 reads TGTGCCAGCAGTTACCCTGAGCACTCCTACGAGCAGTACTTC. Translation: CASSYPEHSYEQYF.

V is TRBV9 and J is TRBJ2-5; no reliable D call. Germline loops: CDR1 SGDLS, CDR2 YYNGEE. V was pared by 3 bases and J by 7 bases, with 10 bases between. The CDR3 extends over 12 amino acids. This CDR3 is CASSGSRMTQYF. For the CDR3, the DNA is TGTGCCAGCAGCGGGTCGAGGATGACCCAGTACTTC.

This clone occurred once. The chain employs TRBV19 and TRBJ2-3; D possibly corresponds to TRBD2 (5 bases). With 1 base removed from V and 0 bases from J, the gap between germline ends came to 11 bases. Germline V gives CDR1 LNHDA, CDR2 SQIVND (reference sequence). The CDR3 length is 16 residues. CDR3 loop: CASSIAYRRSTDTQYF. CDR3 DNA sequence: TGTGCCAGTAGTATAGCCTACCGGAGGAGCACAGATACGCAGTATTTT.

DNA for the CDR3: TGTGCCAGCAGTTACGCCATGGCAGGGACTGGGGAGCAGTACTTC. This translates into CASSYAMAGTGEQYF. This rearrangement joins TRBV6-5 to TRBJ2-7; a weak D match, TRBD2 (6 bases). With 2 bases removed from V and 7 bases from J, the gap between germline ends came to 18 bases. CDR3 length: 15 amino acids. Germline CDR1 MNHEY, CDR2 SVGAGI.

The chain combines TRBV29-1 with TRBJ1-4; the match to TRBD1 covers 7 bases. Trimming removed 6 bases from V and 4 bases from J; junction bases left unmatched: 11. This CDR3 has 15 amino acids. The germline V gene has CDR1 SQVTM and CDR2 ANQGSEA. In DNA, the CDR3 is TGCAGCGTCCAAATAGGGACAGCTTATAATGAAAAACTGTTTTTT. Encoded protein: CSVQIGTAYNEKLFF.

This chain links TRBV7-6 with TRBJ1-3; D is ambiguous. The germline CDR1 and CDR2 sequences are SGHVS and FNYEAQ. V lost 5 bases and J 0 bases, leaving 8 bases between the germline ends. The CDR3 is 14 residues long. DNA for the CDR3: TGTGCCAGCAGCCCTAAGAGCTCTGGAAACACCATATATTTT. This sequence encodes CASSPKSSGNTIYF.

This chain connects TRBV30 to TRBJ1-3, with D possibly TRBD1 on 6 matching bases. The V end lost 5 bases, the J end lost 0 bases, and 20 bases lay between the germline ends. From germline, CDR1 is GTSNPN and CDR2 SVGIG (reference sequence). This CDR3 contains 17 residues. The CDR3 region is CAWRAQGRTYSGNTIYF. The CDR3 DNA reads as TGTGCCTGGCGAGCCCAGGGGCGAACCTACTCTGGAAACACCATATATTTT.

The chain carries TRBV27 and TRBJ1-6; 9 nucleotides line up with TRBD1. The germline gives CDR1 MNHEY, CDR2 SMNVEV (reference sequence). The CDR3 totals 17 residues. V shed 4 bases and J 5 bases; nucleotides not matched to a gene: 9. CDR3 amino acids: CASSSPYGQGNNSPLHF. The DNA of the CDR3 is TGTGCCAGCAGTTCTCCTTACGGACAGGGGAATAATTCACCCCTCCACTTT.

This sequence joins TRBV19 and TRBJ1-5; D gene uncertain. The V gene's germline CDR1 is LNHDA and CDR2 SQIVND (reference sequence). The V gene lost 9 bases and the J gene lost 3 bases, with 15 bases spanning the gap. The CDR3 covers 14 residues. CDR3: CASIKTDSNQPQHF. As DNA, the CDR3 is TGTGCCAGCATTAAAACCGACTCCAATCAGCCCCAGCATTTT. The whole variable domain, remainder taken from reference TRBV19 and TRBJ1-5, is DGGITQSPKYLFRKEGQNVTLSCEQNLNHDAMYWYRQDPGQGLRLIYYSQIVNDFQKGDIAEGYSVSREKKESFPLTVTSAQKNPTAFYLCASIKTDSNQPQHFGDGTRLSIL.

This chain connects TRBV14 to TRBJ2-1, with D tentatively TRBD2 (6 bases). The V end was cut by 11 bases, the J end by 0 bases, with 26 bases between. The CDR3 contains 18 residues. Germline V gives CDR1 SGHDN, CDR2 FVKESK. The CDR3 nucleotides are TGTGCCGAGCAAGCGGGTAGGGGCACCACCTACTCCTACAATGAGCAGTTCTTC. Protein sequence: CAEQAGRGTTYSYNEQFF.

This clone was recorded only once. The rearrangement uses TRBV11-2 and TRBJ1-2; D ambiguous. CDR3 size: 15 residues. The germline gives CDR1 SGHAT, CDR2 FQNNGV. V lost 0 bases to trimming and J lost 6 bases, with 14 bases between them. The CDR3 coding sequence is TGTGCCAGCAGCTTAGAGGGTGGCAGGCTGGATGGCTACACCTTC. Its protein is CASSLEGGRLDGYTF.

The gene calls are TRBV18 and TRBJ1-5; D is unclear. The CDR3 has 13 amino acids. V lost 0 bases and J lost 4, with 4 bases in between. Germline CDR1 is KGHSH and CDR2 is LQKENI. CDR3 in amino acids: CASSPPQNQPQHF. The CDR3, as DNA: TGTGCCAGCTCACCACCTCAGAATCAGCCCCAGCATTTT. The variable domain in full, completed from reference TRBV18 and TRBJ1-5, reads NAGVMQNPRHLVRRRGQEARLRCSPMKGHSHVYWYRQLPEEGLKFMVYLQKENIIDESGMPKERFSAEFPKEGPSILRIQQVVRGDSAAYFCASSPPQNQPQHFGDGTRLSIL.

The chain joins TRBV7-3 to TRBJ2-1, with 13 bases that match TRBD2. The ends lost 1 base at V and 2 bases at J; junction bases unmatched: 2. The CDR3 totals 17 residues. Germline assignment: CDR1 SGHTA and CDR2 FQGTGA. CDR3 protein: CASSLIGLAGAYNEQFF. In nucleotides, the CDR3 is TGTGCCAGCAGCTTAATAGGACTAGCGGGAGCCTACAATGAGCAGTTCTTC.

CDR3 sequence (DNA): TGTGCCACCAGTGATCCGGGACAGGGCTCCTACAATGAGCAGTTCTTC. Amino acids: CATSDPGQGSYNEQFF. The chain couples TRBV24-1 to TRBJ2-1; 9 nucleotides align to TRBD1. J gave up 0 bases and V 3 bases, and 2 bases lay outside the gene matches. Germline lookup yields CDR1 KGHDR and CDR2 SFDVKD. The length of the CDR3 is 16 residues.

The rearrangement links TRBV6-5 to TRBJ1-2, with 7 bases matching TRBD1. In germline, CDR1 is MNHEY, CDR2 SVGAGI. Trimming took 2 bases from V and 4 from J; bases not matched to a gene: 7. The CDR3 runs 15 residues. The CDR3 loop is CASSYHTGQAYGYTF. The CDR3 nucleotides are TGTGCCAGCAGTTACCATACCGGACAGGCCTATGGCTACACCTTC.